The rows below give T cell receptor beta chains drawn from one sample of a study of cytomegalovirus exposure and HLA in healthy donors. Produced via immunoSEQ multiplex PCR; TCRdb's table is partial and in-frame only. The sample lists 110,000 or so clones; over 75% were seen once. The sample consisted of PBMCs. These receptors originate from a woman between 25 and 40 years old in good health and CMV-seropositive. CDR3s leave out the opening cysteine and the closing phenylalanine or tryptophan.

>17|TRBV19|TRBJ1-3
ASSISSGTGGKSGNTIY
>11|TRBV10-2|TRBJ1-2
ASSVQGNYGYT
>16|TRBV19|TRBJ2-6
ASSIVQGGGSGANVLT
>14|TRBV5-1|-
ASSLVPTGASYEQY
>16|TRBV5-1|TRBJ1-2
ASSLLEQGNPSNYGYT
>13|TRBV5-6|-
ASSSTRGSSYEQY
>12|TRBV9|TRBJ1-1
ASSPGGTNTEAF
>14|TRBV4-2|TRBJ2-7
ASSHPGTGNSYEQY
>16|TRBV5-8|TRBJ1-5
ASSFGRIAPNSNQPQH
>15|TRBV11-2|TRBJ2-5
ASSPRGGGGLVETQY
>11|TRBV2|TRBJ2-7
ACKEETAYEQY
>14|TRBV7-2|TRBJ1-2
ASSPDPGQQSMGYT
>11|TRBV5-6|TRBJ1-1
ASILRGNTEAF
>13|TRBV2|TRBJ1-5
ASSKIGTGFQPQH
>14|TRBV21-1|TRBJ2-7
ASSTGTGDPSDEQY
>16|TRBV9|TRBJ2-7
ASSVDPGAAGETGEQY
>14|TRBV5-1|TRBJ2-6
ASSSTGEAGANVLT
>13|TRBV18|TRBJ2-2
ASSPGRENTGELF
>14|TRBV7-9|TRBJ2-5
ASSLGVTEYQETQY
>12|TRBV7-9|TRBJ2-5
ASSNRDYQETQY
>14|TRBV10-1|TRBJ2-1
ASSECRQGAYNEQF
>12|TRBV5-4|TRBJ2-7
ASSRGQLDYEQY
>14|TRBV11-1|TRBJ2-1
ASSLASSGGQNEQF
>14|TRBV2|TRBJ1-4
ASSEGGWTGNEKLF
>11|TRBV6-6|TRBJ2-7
AIQSHPAYEQY
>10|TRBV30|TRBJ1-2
AWRVGNYGYT
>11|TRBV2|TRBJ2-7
VFKEEAAYEQY
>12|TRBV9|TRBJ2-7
ASSGGTGFYEQY
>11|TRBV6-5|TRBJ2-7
ASSAGTTYEQY
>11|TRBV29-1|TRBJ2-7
SVDAGKPYEQY
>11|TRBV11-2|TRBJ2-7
ASSFTSSYEQY
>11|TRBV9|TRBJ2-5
ASSEAPLETQY
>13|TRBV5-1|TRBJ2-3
ASTGLAGITDTQY
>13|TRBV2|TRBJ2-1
ASSELGGAFNEQF
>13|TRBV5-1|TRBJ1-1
ASSLARTGDTEAF
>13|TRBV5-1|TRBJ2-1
ASSPGTSGRFEQF
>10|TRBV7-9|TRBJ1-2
ASSPGLYGYT
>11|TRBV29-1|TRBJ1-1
SGSLGEYTEAF
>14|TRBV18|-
ASSPGPGQGLYEQY
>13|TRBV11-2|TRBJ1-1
ASSQTTGLNTEAF
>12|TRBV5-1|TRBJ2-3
ASFAVSSTDTQY
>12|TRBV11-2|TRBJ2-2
ASSFLQGSGELF
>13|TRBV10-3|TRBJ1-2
AISEVGTSGYGYT
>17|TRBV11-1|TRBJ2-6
ASSSSTSGWSSGANVLT
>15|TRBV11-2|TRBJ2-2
ASSLGPSGIGAGELF
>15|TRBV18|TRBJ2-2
ASSPRPGVLGTGELF